A selection of T cell receptor beta chains follows, all from one sample in a study of shared clonotypes between healthy human individuals. Some clones are missing from TCRdb's copy, which holds only in-frame ones; the method was immunoSEQ multiplex PCR. The sample lists some 1.1 million clones; about 72% were seen once. The source material was memory CD4+ T cells from PBMCs. Receptor source: a man aged 18-30 years in good health. Some clones in this sample may be carry-over from other donors' samples. The CDR3 runs from the conserved cysteine through the conserved F or W. D genes are given only for firm matches. The size field is filled for only some rows; it gives once, few, many or a size class.

V	D	size	J	CDR3	DNA
TRBV9	TRBD2	-	TRBJ2-2	CASSVFPREGNTGELFF	TGTGCCAGCAGCGTATTCCCGCGGGAGGGGAACACCGGGGAGCTGTTTTTT
TRBV5-4	TRBD1	once	TRBJ1-2	CASSLRPDRGDGYTF	TGTGCCAGCAGCTTACGCCCCGACAGGGGAGATGGCTACACCTTC
TRBV11-2	-	few	TRBJ1-5	CASSYGGNQPQHF	TGTGCCAGCAGCTACGGCGGTAATCAGCCCCAGCATTTT
TRBV30	-	-	TRBJ2-1	CAWSAGISGEQFF	TGTGCCTGGAGTGCCGGGATTTCGGGGGAGCAGTTCTTC
TRBV7-2	TRBD1	-	TRBJ1-1	CASSYTGGHTEAFF	TGTGCCAGCAGCTATACAGGGGGCCACACTGAAGCTTTCTTT
TRBV30	-	-	TRBJ2-6	CAWRGGSASPGANVLTF	TGTGCCTGGAGGGGGGGCTCAGCCAGTCCCGGGGCCAACGTCCTGACTTTC
TRBV5-4	-	-	TRBJ2-5	CASSSPPAQETQYF	TGTGCCAGCAGCTCCCCCCCCGCCCAAGAGACCCAGTACTTC
TRBV6-1	-	once	TRBJ1-1	CASSDLQGNTEAFF	TGTGCCAGCAGTGACCTACAGGGGAACACTGAAGCTTTCTTT
TRBV28	-	-	TRBJ2-5	CASSLRLGTQYF	TGTGCCAGCAGTTTAAGGCTAGGGACCCAGTACTTC
TRBV6-5	-	-	TRBJ1-5	CASGYDQPQHF	TGTGCCAGCGGGTACGATCAGCCCCAGCATTTT
TRBV5-1	-	-	TRBJ1-2	CASSKTLITGPNYGYTF	TGCGCCAGCAGCAAAACCCTCATCACAGGCCCTAACTATGGCTACACCTTC
TRBV30	-	-	TRBJ1-4	CAWNMGRNAEKLFF	TGTGCCTGGAACATGGGCCGGAACGCTGAAAAACTGTTTTTT
TRBV5-1	-	-	TRBJ1-2	CASSSLTANYGYTF	TGCGCCAGCAGCTCGTTGACAGCGAACTATGGCTACACCTTC
TRBV6-1	-	once	TRBJ1-5	CATVGVISNQPQHF	TGTGCCACCGTGGGGGTTATTAGCAATCAGCCCCAGCATTTT
TRBV6-1	-	-	TRBJ1-3	CASSDPRSGGNTIYF	TGTGCCAGCAGTGACCCGAGAAGCGGAGGAAACACCATATATTTT
TRBV7-2	-	-	TRBJ1-1	CASSLTGRAEAFF	TGTGCCAGCAGCTTGACAGGTAGGGCCGAAGCTTTCTTT
TRBV5-6	-	-	TRBJ1-3	CASSKQGPRAGNTIYF	TGTGCCAGCAGCAAACAGGGCCCCAGGGCTGGAAACACCATATATTTT
TRBV6-1	-	-	TRBJ1-5	CASSERTVAFNQPQHF	TGTGCCAGCAGTGAGAGGACAGTTGCATTTAATCAGCCCCAGCATTTT
TRBV14	-	-	TRBJ2-5	CASSQGTYASGETQYF	TGTGCCAGCAGCCAAGGCACTTACGCGTCCGGAGAGACCCAGTACTTC
TRBV5-1	-	-	TRBJ2-1	CASSLPFQSSYNEQFF	TGCGCCAGCAGCTTGCCTTTCCAGAGCTCCTACAATGAGCAGTTCTTC
TRBV29-1	TRBD1	-	TRBJ2-5	CSADLGTDQETQYF	TGCAGCGCTGACCTCGGGACAGACCAAGAGACCCAGTACTTC
TRBV28	TRBD1	few	TRBJ1-5	CASSPGQVPSLQHF	TGTGCCAGCAGCCCCGGACAGGTGCCGTCTCTCCAGCATTTT
TRBV19	TRBD2	-	TRBJ2-3	CATKRSGGLTDTQYF	TGTGCCACTAAGCGGTCGGGGGGACTCACAGATACGCAGTATTTT
TRBV4-1	-	-	TRBJ2-7	CAPGRITYEQYF	TGCGCGCCTGGACGAATCACCTACGAGCAGTACTTC
TRBV4-1	TRBD2	-	TRBJ2-1	CASSQEGLAGNEQFF	TGCGCCAGCAGCCAAGAGGGACTAGCAGGGAATGAGCAGTTCTTC
TRBV6-1	-	-	TRBJ2-7	CASGWDPELSNEQYF	TGTGCCAGCGGCTGGGACCCCGAACTATCCAACGAGCAGTACTTC
TRBV9	TRBD1	-	TRBJ1-3	CASSLQGADGNTIYF	TGTGCCAGCAGCTTACAGGGGGCTGACGGAAACACCATATATTTT
TRBV19	-	-	TRBJ2-1	CASTPRGYNEQFF	TGTGCCAGTACCCCCCGGGGGTACAATGAGCAGTTCTTC
TRBV18	TRBD1	-	TRBJ1-1	CASFSGGTTEAFF	TGTGCCAGCTTTTCAGGGGGTACTACTGAAGCTTTCTTT
TRBV7-7	-	-	TRBJ1-1	CASSLNTVTEAFF	TGTGCCAGCAGCTTAAATACAGTCACTGAAGCTTTCTTT
TRBV7-3	-	-	TRBJ1-6	CASSLTPRASNSPLHF	TGTGCCAGCAGCTTAACTCCAAGGGCGTCCAATTCACCCCTCCACTTT
TRBV6-5	-	-	TRBJ2-3	CASSLGRLDGADTQYF	TGTGCCAGCAGTTTGGGACGTTTGGACGGGGCAGATACGCAGTATTTT
TRBV7-6	TRBD2	few	TRBJ2-5	CASSTPGTGGGETQYF	TGTGCCAGCAGCACCCCGGGGACGGGAGGGGGAGAGACCCAGTACTTC
TRBV19	-	few	TRBJ2-3	CASSMSGTDTQYF	TGTGCCAGTAGTATGAGCGGCACGGATACGCAGTATTTT
TRBV5-1	-	-	TRBJ2-7	CASSARQDNYEQYF	TGCGCCAGCAGCGCTAGACAGGATAATTACGAGCAGTACTTC
TRBV29-1	TRBD1	-	TRBJ1-4	CSAADRGNEKLFF	TGCAGCGCCGCGGACAGGGGTAATGAAAAACTGTTTTTT
TRBV7-2	-	-	TRBJ2-3	CASSPGGTADTQYF	TGTGCCAGCAGCCCCGGAGGGACGGCAGATACGCAGTATTTT
TRBV2	TRBD1	-	TRBJ2-2	CASSDSVGGNTGELFF	TGTGCCAGCAGTGATAGTGTAGGGGGCAACACCGGGGAGCTGTTTTTT
TRBV9	TRBD1	-	TRBJ2-1	CASSVGGTGGYNEQFF	TGTGCCAGCAGCGTAGGTGGGACAGGAGGTTACAATGAGCAGTTCTTC
TRBV11-2	TRBD2	-	TRBJ2-1	CASSHRREGANEQFF	TGTGCCAGCAGTCACCGGCGGGAGGGGGCCAATGAGCAGTTCTTC
TRBV7-9	-	-	TRBJ2-1	CASSPPPPGSYNEQFF	TGTGCCAGCAGCCCCCCTCCCCCGGGATCCTACAATGAGCAGTTCTTC
TRBV27	-	-	TRBJ1-2	CASSLRYPRDYGYTF	TGTGCCAGCAGTTTAAGGTACCCCAGGGACTATGGCTACACCTTC
TRBV18	-	-	TRBJ2-7	CASSPRVVSGVYEQYF	TGTGCCAGCTCACCGAGGGTTGTTAGCGGAGTGTACGAGCAGTACTTC
TRBV6-6	-	-	TRBJ1-3	CASSYSRGNTIYF	TGTGCCAGCAGTTACTCCCGGGGGAACACCATATATTTT
TRBV5-1	TRBD1	-	TRBJ2-3	CASSGQGGGLDTQYF	TGCGCCAGCTCAGGACAGGGTGGGGGACTTGATACGCAGTATTTT